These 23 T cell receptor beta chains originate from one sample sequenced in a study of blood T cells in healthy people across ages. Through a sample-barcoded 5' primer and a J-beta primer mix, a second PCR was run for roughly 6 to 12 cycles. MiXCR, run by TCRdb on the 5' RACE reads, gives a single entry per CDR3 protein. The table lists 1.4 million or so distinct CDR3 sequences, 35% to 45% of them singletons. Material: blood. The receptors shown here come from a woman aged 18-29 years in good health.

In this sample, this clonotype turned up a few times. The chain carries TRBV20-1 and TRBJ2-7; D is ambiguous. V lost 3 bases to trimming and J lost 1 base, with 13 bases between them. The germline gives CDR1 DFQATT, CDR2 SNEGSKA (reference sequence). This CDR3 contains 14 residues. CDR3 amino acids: CSASSTYPSYEQYF. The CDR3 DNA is TGCAGTGCTAGCTCTACATACCCTTCCTACGAGCAGTACTTC.

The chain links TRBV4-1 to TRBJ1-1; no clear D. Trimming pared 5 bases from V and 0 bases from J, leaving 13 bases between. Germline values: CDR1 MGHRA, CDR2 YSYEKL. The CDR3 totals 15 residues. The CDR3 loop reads CASSTGPTLNTEAFF. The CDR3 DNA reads TGCGCCAGCAGCACCGGACCCACGTTGAACACTGAAGCTTTCTTT.

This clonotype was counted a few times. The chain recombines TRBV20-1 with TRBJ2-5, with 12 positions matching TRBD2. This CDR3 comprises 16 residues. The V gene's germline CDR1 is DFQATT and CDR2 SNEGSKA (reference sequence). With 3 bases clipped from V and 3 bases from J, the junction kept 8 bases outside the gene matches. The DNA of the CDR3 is TGCAGTGCTAGTCTAGCGGGAGGGCCCAGTAAAGAGACCCAGTACTTC. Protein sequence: CSASLAGGPSKETQYF.

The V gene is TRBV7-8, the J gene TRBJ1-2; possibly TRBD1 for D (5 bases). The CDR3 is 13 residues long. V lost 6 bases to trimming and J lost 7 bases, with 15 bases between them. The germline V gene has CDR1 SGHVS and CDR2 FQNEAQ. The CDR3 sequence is CASRSGTTSGYTF. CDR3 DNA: TGTGCCAGCAGGTCAGGGACGACTAGTGGCTACACCTTC.

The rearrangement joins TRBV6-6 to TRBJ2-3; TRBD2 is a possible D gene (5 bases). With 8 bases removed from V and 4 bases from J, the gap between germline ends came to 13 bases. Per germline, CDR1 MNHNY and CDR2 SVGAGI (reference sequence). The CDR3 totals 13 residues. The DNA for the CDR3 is TGTGCCAGCGTGGGTCCGAGGGCAGATACGCAGTATTTT. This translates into CASVGPRADTQYF.

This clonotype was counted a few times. CDR3 region: CASSRGIGNQPQHF. CDR3 coding DNA: TGTGCCAGCAGTAGGGGGATTGGCAATCAGCCCCAGCATTTT. The V call is TRBV28, the J call TRBJ1-5; possibly TRBD1 for D (6 bases). Germline values: CDR1 MDHEN, CDR2 SYDVKM. The V end lost 5 bases, the J end lost 2 bases, and 10 bases lay between the germline ends. The CDR3 has 14 amino acids.

CDR3 DNA sequence: TGTGCCAGCAGTGAATATCCGGAACACGAAAAACTGTTTTTT. Encoded protein: CASSEYPEHEKLFF. The V gene is TRBV25-1, the J gene TRBJ1-4; D remains unclear. The CDR3 is 14 residues long. Trimming left V 0 bases short and J 8 bases short, with 10 bases between. Germline V gene lookup returns CDR1 MGHDK and CDR2 SYGVNS.

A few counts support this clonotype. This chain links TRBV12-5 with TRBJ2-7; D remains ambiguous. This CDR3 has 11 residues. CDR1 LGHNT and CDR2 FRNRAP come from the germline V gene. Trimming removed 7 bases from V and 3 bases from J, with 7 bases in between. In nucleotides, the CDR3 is TGTGCTAGTGCCATGAACTACGAGCAGTACTTC. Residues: CASAMNYEQYF.

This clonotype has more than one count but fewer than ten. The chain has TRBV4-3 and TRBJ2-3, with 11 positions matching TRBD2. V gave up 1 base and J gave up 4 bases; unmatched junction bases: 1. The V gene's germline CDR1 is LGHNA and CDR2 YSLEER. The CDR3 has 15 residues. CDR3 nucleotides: TGCGCCAGCAGCCAAGGGACTAGCGGGCCAGATACGCAGTATTTT. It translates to CASSQGTSGPDTQYF.

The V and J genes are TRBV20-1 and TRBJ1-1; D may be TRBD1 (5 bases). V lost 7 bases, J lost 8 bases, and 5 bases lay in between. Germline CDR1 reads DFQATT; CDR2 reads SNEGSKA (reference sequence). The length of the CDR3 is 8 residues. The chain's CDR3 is CSGTEAFF. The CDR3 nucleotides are TGCAGTGGGACAGAAGCTTTCTTT.

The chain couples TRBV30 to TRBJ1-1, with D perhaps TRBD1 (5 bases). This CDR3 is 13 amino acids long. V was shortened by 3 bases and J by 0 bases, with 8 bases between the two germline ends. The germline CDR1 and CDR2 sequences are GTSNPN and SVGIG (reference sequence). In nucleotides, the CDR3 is TGTGCCTGGAGGGGGGGACTGAACACTGAAGCTTTCTTT. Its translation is CAWRGGLNTEAFF.

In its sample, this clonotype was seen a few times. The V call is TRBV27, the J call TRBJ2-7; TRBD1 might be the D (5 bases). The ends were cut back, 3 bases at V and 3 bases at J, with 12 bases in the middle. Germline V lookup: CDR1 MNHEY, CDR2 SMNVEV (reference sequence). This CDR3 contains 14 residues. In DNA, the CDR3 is TGTGCCAGCAGTTTCACAGGCGACTTCTACGAGCAGTACTTC. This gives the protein CASSFTGDFYEQYF.

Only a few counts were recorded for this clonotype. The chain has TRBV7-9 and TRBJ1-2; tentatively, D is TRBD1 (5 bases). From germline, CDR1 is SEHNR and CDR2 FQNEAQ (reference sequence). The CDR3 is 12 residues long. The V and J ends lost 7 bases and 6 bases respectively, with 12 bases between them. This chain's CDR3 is CASTTQGDGYTF. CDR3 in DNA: TGTGCCAGCACCACGCAGGGAGATGGCTACACCTTC.

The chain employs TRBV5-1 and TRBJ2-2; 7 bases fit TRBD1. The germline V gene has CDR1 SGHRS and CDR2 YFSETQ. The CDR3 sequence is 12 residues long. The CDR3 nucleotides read TGCACCATTCAGGGGGACACCGGGGAGCTGTTTTTT. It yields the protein CTIQGDTGELFF.

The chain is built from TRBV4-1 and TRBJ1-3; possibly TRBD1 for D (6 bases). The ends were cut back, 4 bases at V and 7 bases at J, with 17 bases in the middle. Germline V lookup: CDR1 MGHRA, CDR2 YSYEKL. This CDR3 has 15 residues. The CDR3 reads CASSRREQGRNTIYF. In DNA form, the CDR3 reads TGCGCCAGCAGCCGCCGAGAACAGGGACGGAACACCATATATTTT.

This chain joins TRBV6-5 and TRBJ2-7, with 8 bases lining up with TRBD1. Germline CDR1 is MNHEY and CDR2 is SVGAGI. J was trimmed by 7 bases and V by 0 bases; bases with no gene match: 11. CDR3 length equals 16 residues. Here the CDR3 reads CASSYSRQGRGNEQYF. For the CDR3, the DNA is TGTGCCAGCAGTTACTCGAGACAGGGGCGAGGCAATGAGCAGTACTTC.

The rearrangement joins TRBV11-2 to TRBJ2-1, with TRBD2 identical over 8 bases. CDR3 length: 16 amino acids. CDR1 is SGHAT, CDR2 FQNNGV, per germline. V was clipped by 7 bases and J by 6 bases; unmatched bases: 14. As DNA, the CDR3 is TGTGCCAGCACGATTACGTCGGGGGGGCAGTCCAATGAGCAGTTCTTC. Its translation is CASTITSGGQSNEQFF. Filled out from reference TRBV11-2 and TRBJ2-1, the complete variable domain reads EAGVAQSPRYKIIEKRQSVAFWCNPISGHATLYWYQQILGQGPKLLIQFQNNGVVDDSQLPKDRFSAERLKGVDSTLKIQPAKLEDSAVYLCASTITSGGQSNEQFFGPGTRLTVL.

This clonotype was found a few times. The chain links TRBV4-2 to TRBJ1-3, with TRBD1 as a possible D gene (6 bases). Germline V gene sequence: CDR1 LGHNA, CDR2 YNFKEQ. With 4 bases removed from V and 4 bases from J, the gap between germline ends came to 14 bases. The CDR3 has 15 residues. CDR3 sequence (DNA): TGTGCCAGCAGCCCCACCGGGGGGGCAGGAAACACCATATATTTT. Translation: CASSPTGGAGNTIYF.

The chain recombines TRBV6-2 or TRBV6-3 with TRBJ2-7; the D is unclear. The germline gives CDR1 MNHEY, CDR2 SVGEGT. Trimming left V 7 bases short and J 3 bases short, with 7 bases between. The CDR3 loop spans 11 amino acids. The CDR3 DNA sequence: TGTGCCAGCACGAACATCTACGAGCAGTACTTC. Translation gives CASTNIYEQYF.

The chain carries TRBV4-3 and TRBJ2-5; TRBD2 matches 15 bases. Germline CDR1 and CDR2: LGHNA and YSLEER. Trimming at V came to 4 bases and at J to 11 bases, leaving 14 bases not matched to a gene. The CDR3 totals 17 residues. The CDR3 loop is CASSRGNRGLAGGSQYF. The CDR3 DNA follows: TGCGCCAGCAGCCGAGGAAACAGGGGACTAGCGGGGGGTTCGCAGTACTTC.

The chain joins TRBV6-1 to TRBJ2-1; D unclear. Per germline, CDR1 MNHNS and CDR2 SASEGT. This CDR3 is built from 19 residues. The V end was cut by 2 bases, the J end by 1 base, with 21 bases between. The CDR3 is CASSELKGPPDGSYNEQFF. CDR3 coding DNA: TGTGCCAGCAGTGAATTGAAGGGCCCTCCTGACGGTTCCTACAATGAGCAGTTCTTC.

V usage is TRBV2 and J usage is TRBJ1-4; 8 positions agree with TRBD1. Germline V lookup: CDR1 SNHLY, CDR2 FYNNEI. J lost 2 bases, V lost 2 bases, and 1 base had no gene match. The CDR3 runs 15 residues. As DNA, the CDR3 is TGTGCCAGCAGTGAACAGGGGGCGACTAATGAAAAACTGTTTTTT. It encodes CASSEQGATNEKLFF.

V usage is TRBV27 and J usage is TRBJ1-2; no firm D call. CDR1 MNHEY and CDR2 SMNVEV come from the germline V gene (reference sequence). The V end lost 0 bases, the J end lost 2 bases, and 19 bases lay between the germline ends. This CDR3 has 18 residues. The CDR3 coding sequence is TGTGCCAGCAGTTTATCGAAGGTATGGCAGCCTAAGAACTATGGCTACACCTTC. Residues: CASSLSKVWQPKNYGYTF.